This note documents a single TCR beta chain sequence. Antigen: not known. Distinct nucleotide sequences in the sample also encode this CDR3. The data originate from a study of cytomegalovirus exposure and HLA in healthy donors. Overall study findings and caveats: Earlier analysis found most TCR beta V segments productive about 87% or about 30% of the time. When analyzed later, a missense DCLRE1C variant was found to be linked to TCR beta V- and J-gene trimming. A reported reduction in N-insertions relative to the approximately 640-donor mean was seen in an Asian-associated ancestry cluster in a later analysis. Confirmation was obtained in vitro that three CMV-associated chains are specific for CMV antigens.

PCR employed 60 Vbeta and 13 Jbeta primers. Measured with immunoSEQ multiplex PCR; TCRdb has only the in-frame clones, and not every one. Of about 160,000 clones listed, around 79% are singletons. The CDR3 runs 14 residues. Trimming removed 4 bases at V and 0 bases at J, with 7 bases between. Germline assignment: CDR1 SEHNR and CDR2 FQNEAQ (reference sequence). This clonotype originated in a middle-aged man in good health and CMV-seronegative. The V gene is TRBV7-9, the J gene TRBJ1-3; D unresolved. Material for sequencing was PBMCs. CDR3 bases: TGTGCCAGCAGCTCCCGGAGCTCTGGAAACACCATATATTTT. It specifies CASSSRSSGNTIYF.